Here is one T cell receptor (beta chain) with its context. At one end the junction does not follow the germline gene, possibly because of a read error. This sample was included in a study of technical replicates of blood from several donors. Per the germline V gene, CDR1 is SGDLS and CDR2 is YYNGEE. The CDR3 sequence is 13 residues long. Measured with immunoSEQ multiplex PCR; TCRdb has only the in-frame clones, and not every one. The sample records tens of thousands of clones, roughly 90% being singletons. The rearrangement uses TRBV9 and TRBJ1-2; no clear D. Sequencing was done on a sample of T cells isolated from PBMCs. This TCR came from a human donor in good health. CDR3 bases: TGTGCCAGCAGCGTGGGCAGTAACTTTGGCTACACCTTC. It yields the protein CASSVGSNFGYTF. Complete variable domain (other parts from reference TRBV9 and TRBJ1-2): DSGVTQTPKHLITATGQRVTLRCSPRSGDLSVYWYQQSLDQGLQFLIQYYNGEERAKGNILERFSAQQFPDLHSELNLSSLELGDSALYFCASSVGSNFGYTFGSGTRLTVV.